The 29 T cell receptor beta chains in this list originate from one sample, sequenced in a study of blood T cell repertoires in COVID-19. Some clones are missing from TCRdb's copy, which holds only in-frame ones; the method was immunoSEQ multiplex PCR. In the table there are under 200,000 clones, approximately 92% of which are singletons. Source material: peripheral blood. These receptors came from a man aged 45-60 years with acute or convalescent COVID-19.

The chain carries TRBV2 and TRBJ2-1; 15 nucleotides align to TRBD2. The CDR3 consists of 15 residues. V was clipped by 6 bases and J by 9 bases; unmatched bases: 6. The V gene's germline CDR1 is SNHLY and CDR2 FYNNEI. The CDR3 here is CASRAGLAGGREQFF. CDR3 bases: TGTGCCAGCAGGGCGGGACTAGCGGGAGGCCGTGAGCAGTTCTTC.

The CDR3 DNA follows: TGTGCCAGCAGGCCAAACAGGGTGCAACCTCGGCCCCAGCATTTT. Translating it yields CASRPNRVQPRPQHF. The rearrangement uses TRBV5-5 and TRBJ1-5; TRBD1 is a possible D gene (6 bases). The CDR3 is 15 residues long. The germline V and J ends were trimmed by 5 bases and 9 bases, with 21 bases remaining between them. Germline-derived CDR1 and CDR2 are SGHKS and YYEKEE (reference sequence).

The chain employs TRBV29-1 and TRBJ2-1; maybe TRBD2 (6 bases). From germline, CDR1 is SQVTM and CDR2 ANQGSEA. The CDR3 length is 14 residues. Trimming took off 6 bases at V and 6 bases at J, with 18 bases between the two ends. The CDR3 region is CSVPFFGRPNEQFF. In nucleotides, the CDR3 is TGCAGCGTGCCTTTCTTCGGGAGACCCAATGAGCAGTTCTTC.

This chain uses TRBV4-1 with TRBJ2-1, with 8 bases matching TRBD1. Losses at the gene ends were 1 base for V and 4 bases for J; bases not matched to a gene: 9. The germline CDR1 and CDR2 sequences are MGHRA and YSYEKL. The length of the CDR3 is 17 residues. In DNA, the CDR3 is TGCGCCAGCAGCCAAGGTCAGGGGGCAAATTTATACAATGAGCAGTTCTTC. It codes for CASSQGQGANLYNEQFF.

V usage is TRBV5-1 and J usage is TRBJ2-1; 12 bases line up with TRBD2. Losses at the gene ends were 4 bases for V and 4 bases for J; bases not matched to a gene: 12. The germline gives CDR1 SGHRS, CDR2 YFSETQ. This CDR3 contains 18 residues. In DNA, the CDR3 is TGCGCCAGCAGCAAGCTAGCGGGAGGGCCCTCGATGTACAATGAGCAGTTCTTC. Its translation is CASSKLAGGPSMYNEQFF.

V usage is TRBV5-5 and J usage is TRBJ1-5; 7 bases agree with TRBD1. CDR1 and CDR2 (germline): SGHKS, YYEKEE (reference sequence). Losses at the gene ends were 0 bases for V and 6 bases for J; bases not matched to a gene: 6. CDR3 length: 15 amino acids. The CDR3: CASSLDPTGSQPQHF. The CDR3 DNA sequence: TGTGCCAGCAGCTTGGATCCGACAGGGAGTCAGCCCCAGCATTTT.

This rearrangement joins TRBV6-1 to TRBJ2-3, with 12 nucleotides matching TRBD2. V lost 3 bases, J lost 7 bases, and 5 bases stayed unmatched. From germline, CDR1 is MNHNS and CDR2 SASEGT. This CDR3 has 15 residues. This CDR3 is CASSDLAGGPHTQYF. The CDR3, as DNA: TGTGCCAGCAGTGATCTAGCGGGAGGGCCGCATACGCAGTATTTT.

The chain employs TRBV7-2 and TRBJ1-5; 7 nucleotides match TRBD1. The trim removed 5 bases at V and 3 bases at J, leaving 4 bases unmatched. CDR1 is SGHTA and CDR2 is FQGNSA in the germline V gene. The CDR3 contains 14 residues. The CDR3 nucleotides are TGTGCCAGCAGCCCGGGACAGAACAATCAGCCCCAGCATTTT. Amino acid sequence: CASSPGQNNQPQHF. Looking up the rest from reference TRBV7-2 and TRBJ1-5 gives the full variable domain: GAGVSQSPSNKVTEKGKDVELRCDPISGHTALYWYRQSLGQGLEFLIYFQGNSAPDKSGLPSDRFSAERTGGSVSTLTIQRTQQEDSAVYLCASSPGQNNQPQHFGDGTRLSIL.

This chain uses TRBV21-1 with TRBJ2-7; TRBD1, as called in the table, went unchecked against the DNA. TRBV21-1 represents a pseudogene. This CDR3 region has 20 residues. The chain's CDR3 is CASSKKSRDRRPYPSYEQYV. The CDR3 bases are TGTGCCAGCAGCAAAAAGAGCCGGGACAGGCGGCCTTACCCTTCCTACGAGCAGTACGTC.

V is TRBV5-6 and J is TRBJ2-7; D is unclear. Germline CDR1 is SGHDT and CDR2 is YYEEEE. The CDR3 is 14 amino acids. Trimming pared 2 bases from V and 6 bases from J, leaving 15 bases between. This CDR3 reads CASSFSDRQGEQYV. In DNA form, the CDR3 reads TGTGCCAGCAGCTTTAGTGATAGACAAGGCGAGCAGTACGTC.

This clone was picked up many times. The gene calls are TRBV18 and TRBJ2-6; 12 nucleotides align to TRBD1. Per the germline V gene, CDR1 is KGHSH and CDR2 is LQKENI. Trimming at V came to 3 bases and at J to 3 bases, leaving 9 bases not matched to a gene. This CDR3 contains 19 residues. CDR3 loop: CASSPSWGQGAGGANVLTF. DNA of the CDR3: TGTGCCAGCTCACCCTCCTGGGGACAGGGGGCTGGTGGGGCCAACGTCCTGACTTTC. Looking up the rest from reference TRBV18 and TRBJ2-6 gives the full variable domain: NAGVMQNPRHLVRRRGQEARLRCSPMKGHSHVYWYRQLPEEGLKFMVYLQKENIIDESGMPKERFSAEFPKEGPSILRIQQVVRGDSAAYFCASSPSWGQGAGGANVLTFGAGSRLTVL.

The V call is TRBV11-3, the J call TRBJ2-1, with D maybe TRBD2 (6 bases). This CDR3 spans 18 amino acids. CDR1 is SGHNT and CDR2 is YENEEA in the germline V gene. Trimming cost V 2 bases and J 3 bases, with 20 bases left between them. CDR3 sequence reads: CASSLFAILAEGYNEQFF. In DNA form, the CDR3 reads TGTGCCAGCAGCTTATTCGCAATACTAGCAGAAGGCTACAATGAGCAGTTCTTC.

This chain connects TRBV9 to TRBJ2-1; D remains ambiguous. Between the trimmed V and J ends, which lost 0 bases and 5 bases, there was a span of 6 bases. The CDR3 has 13 residues. Germline V lookup: CDR1 SGDLS, CDR2 YYNGEE. CDR3 nucleotide sequence: TGTGCCAGCAGCGTAGGGCAGAACAATGAGCAGTTCTTC. Its translation is CASSVGQNNEQFF.

V and J are TRBV7-3 and TRBJ2-1; 12 nucleotides match TRBD2. The CDR3 spans 17 residues. Germline loops: CDR1 SGHTA, CDR2 FQGTGA. Trimming cost V 4 bases and J 5 bases; bases outside gene matches: 9. The CDR3 sequence is CASSSHGLAGFNNEQFF. For the CDR3, the DNA is TGTGCCAGCAGCTCCCATGGACTAGCGGGGTTCAACAATGAGCAGTTCTTC.

The gene calls are TRBV28 and TRBJ1-1, with 7 bases that match TRBD1. After removal of 10 bases from V and 4 bases from J, the junction contained 6 bases not matched to a gene. This CDR3 comprises 12 residues. Germline CDR1 and CDR2: MDHEN and SYDVKM. The CDR3 coding sequence is TGTGCCACTCACAGGGGCAGCACTGAAGCTTTCTTT. This encodes CATHRGSTEAFF.

This clone occurred once. This chain uses TRBV30 with TRBJ1-5, with 7 bases lining up with TRBD1. The V gene end was trimmed by 2 bases and the J gene end by 1 base; junction bases not matched to a gene: 5. CDR3 size: 15 residues. Per germline, CDR1 GTSNPN and CDR2 SVGIG (reference sequence). Here the CDR3 DNA reads TGTGCCTGGAGTAGGGACAGCTCGAGCAATCAGCCCCAGCATTTT. Translation gives CAWSRDSSSNQPQHF.

The chain is built from TRBV5-1 and TRBJ2-2; D possibly corresponds to TRBD1 (5 bases). This CDR3 region has 14 residues. Germline V gene sequence: CDR1 SGHRS, CDR2 YFSETQ. Trimming cost V 3 bases and J 6 bases, with 12 bases left between them. For the CDR3, the DNA is TGCGCCAGCAGCTCAGCGACAGCCGCCGGGGAGCTGTTTTTT. Its protein is CASSSATAAGELFF. The whole variable domain, remainder taken from reference TRBV5-1 and TRBJ2-2, is KAGVTQTPRYLIKTRGQQVTLSCSPISGHRSVSWYQQTPGQGLQFLFEYFSETQRNKGNFPGRFSGRQFSNSRSEMNVSTLELGDSALYLCASSSATAAGELFFGEGSRLTVL.

Only a few counts were recorded for this clone. The chain recombines TRBV10-3 with TRBJ1-5; D remains ambiguous. Germline assignment: CDR1 ENHRY and CDR2 SYGVKD. The V gene lost 3 bases and the J gene lost 0 bases, with 12 bases spanning the gap. The CDR3 covers 16 residues. CDR3 DNA sequence: TGTGCCATCAGTGATGTGCAGATTAATAGCAATCAGCCCCAGCATTTT. The encoded protein is CAISDVQINSNQPQHF.

The chain has TRBV2 and TRBJ2-3; TRBD1 aligns across 9 bases. Germline V gives CDR1 SNHLY, CDR2 FYNNEI. This CDR3 is built from 14 residues. J lost 6 bases, V lost 7 bases, and 8 bases had no gene match. In nucleotides, the CDR3 is TGTGCCAGCAAGTGGGACAGGGATGAGGATACGCAGTATTTT. This gives the protein CASKWDRDEDTQYF.

The chain recombines TRBV30 with TRBJ2-7, with 7 bases fitting TRBD1. The CDR3 runs 16 residues. The trim removed 5 bases at V and 1 base at J, leaving 14 bases unmatched. Germline V CDR1 and CDR2: GTSNPN, SVGIG (reference sequence). The CDR3 DNA sequence: TGTGCCTGGCCCTCCCGCCGACAGGGAAAGTCCTACGAGCAGTACGTC. It codes for CAWPSRRQGKSYEQYV.

V usage is TRBV2 and J usage is TRBJ2-1; D unclear. This CDR3 is 11 amino acids long. Trimming removed 3 bases from V and 10 bases from J, with 7 bases in between. CDR1 and CDR2 from the germline V gene are SNHLY and FYNNEI. The CDR3 is CASSEQWEQFF. The CDR3 nucleotides are TGTGCCAGCAGTGAGCAGTGGGAGCAGTTCTTC.

Of note for this clone: Other DNA sequences within the sample encode an identical CDR3. The chain recombines TRBV5-8 with TRBJ1-5, with 7 positions matching TRBD1. The J segment lost 0 bases and the V segment lost 5 bases, leaving 5 bases of the junction unmatched. CDR1 is SGHTS and CDR2 is YDEGEE in the germline V gene. The CDR3 contains 15 residues. The CDR3: CASRLGQYSNQPQHF. The CDR3 DNA sequence: TGTGCCAGCAGGCTGGGACAGTATAGCAATCAGCCCCAGCATTTT.

The CDR3 coding sequence is TGTGCCAGCAGCCTCGGCGACAGGGCTTTTGGCTACACCTTC. Protein: CASSLGDRAFGYTF. The chain has TRBV11-2 and TRBJ1-2; 7 nucleotides match TRBD1. This CDR3 is built from 14 residues. Trimming cost V 5 bases and J 7 bases; bases outside gene matches: 10. Per germline, CDR1 SGHAT and CDR2 FQNNGV. Supplemented by reference TRBV11-2 and TRBJ1-2, the full variable domain reads EAGVAQSPRYKIIEKRQSVAFWCNPISGHATLYWYQQILGQGPKLLIQFQNNGVVDDSQLPKDRFSAERLKGVDSTLKIQPAKLEDSAVYLCASSLGDRAFGYTFGSGTRLTVV.

The J gene is TRBJ1-1, the V gene TRBV5-6, with TRBD1 identical over 8 bases. The CDR3 consists of 13 residues. V lost 8 bases and J lost 7; bases outside the gene matches: 10. Germline V gene lookup returns CDR1 SGHDT and CDR2 YYEEEE. This CDR3 reads CASIVQGAGEAFF. CDR3 DNA sequence: TGTGCCAGTATCGTTCAGGGGGCAGGTGAAGCTTTCTTT. Together with reference TRBV5-6 and TRBJ1-1, the CDR3 gives the full variable domain: DAGVTQSPTHLIKTRGQQVTLRCSPKSGHDTVSWYQQALGQGPQFIFQYYEEEERQRGNFPDRFSGHQFPNYSSELNVNALLLGDSALYLCASIVQGAGEAFFGQGTRLTVV.

The chain employs TRBV18 and TRBJ2-1, with 9 bases that match TRBD2. This CDR3 is 16 amino acids long. CDR1 and CDR2 (germline): KGHSH, LQKENI. V lost 5 bases and J lost 0; bases outside the gene matches: 5. Here the CDR3 DNA reads TGTGCCAGCTCATATCTAGCGGGAAGCTCCTACAATGAGCAGTTCTTC. It encodes CASSYLAGSSYNEQFF.

This chain links TRBV5-1 with TRBJ1-2, with a tentative D call TRBD1 (6 bases). Trimming removed 4 bases at V and 6 bases at J, with 16 bases between. Per germline, CDR1 SGHRS and CDR2 YFSETQ. This CDR3 contains 14 residues. The CDR3 DNA reads TGCGCCAGCAGCCACGGGGAGGGGGTCGATGGCTACACCTTC. Translating gives CASSHGEGVDGYTF.

This clone has only a few counts. CDR3 loop: CASSYWTGRRLYEQYF. The CDR3, as DNA: TGTGCCAGCAGTTATTGGACAGGGCGGCGGCTTTACGAGCAGTACTTC. The V and J genes are TRBV27 and TRBJ2-7; 8 positions match TRBD1. The CDR3 totals 16 residues. V trimming: 4 bases; J trimming: 4 bases; junction bases outside the gene matches: 12. Per germline, CDR1 MNHEY and CDR2 SMNVEV (reference sequence).

The chain is built from TRBV5-1 and TRBJ2-3, with D unclear. CDR1 is SGHRS, CDR2 YFSETQ, per germline. V lost 0 bases and J lost 2, with 10 bases in between. The CDR3 has 15 amino acids. DNA for the CDR3: TGCGCCAGCAGCTTGGAGAGCTCCTTCACAGATACGCAGTATTTT. It specifies CASSLESSFTDTQYF. The variable domain in full, completed from reference TRBV5-1 and TRBJ2-3, reads KAGVTQTPRYLIKTRGQQVTLSCSPISGHRSVSWYQQTPGQGLQFLFEYFSETQRNKGNFPGRFSGRQFSNSRSEMNVSTLELGDSALYLCASSLESSFTDTQYFGPGTRLTVL.

This chain uses TRBV28 with TRBJ1-1, with a possible D match to TRBD1 (5 bases). Trimming removed 6 bases from V and 1 base from J, with 12 bases in between. CDR1 MDHEN and CDR2 SYDVKM come from the germline V gene. This CDR3 is built from 14 residues. CDR3 sequence reads: CASSNLDRNTEAFF. CDR3 bases: TGTGCCAGCAGCAACCTCGACAGGAACACTGAAGCTTTCTTT.